This TCR beta chain came from a study of regulatory T cells in long-lasting Graves disease. Noted time point: persistent/refractory GD, antithyroid drugs over 5 years with positive TRAb. With RNA extracted from PBMCs as input, the TCR library was made. Building of the TCR beta libraries involved iRepertoire HTBI primers and Arm-PCR of CDR3 regions. TCRdb itself ran the multiplex PCR reads through MiXCR, one entry per CDR3 protein. The sample yields under 500,000 distinct CDR3 sequences, around 20% seen once. This clonotype showed up just a few times. The antigen is unknown. Study results and limitations: With 2,741 shared public clonotypes, persistent patients exceeded new patients, who shared about a thousand. Graves' patients with persistent disease showed TCR diversity lower than patients newly diagnosed.

Sequenced here: peripheral blood mononuclear cells (PBMCs), sampled when the disease was refractory, from a patient treated with antithyroid drugs. The TCR was taken from a female donor with Graves disease.

CDR3 sequence: CASSLDHGIRVNTEAFF. CDR3 bases: TGTGCCAGCAGCTTAGATCATGGCATCAGAGTGAACACTGAAGCTTTCTTT. The rearrangement uses TRBV7-8 and TRBJ1-1; no clear D gene. Trimming took off 1 base at V and 0 bases at J, with 15 bases between the two ends. The CDR3 is 17 residues long. Germline lookup yields CDR1 SGHVS and CDR2 FQNEAQ.